The 24 T cell receptor beta chains listed next were all sequenced from one sample in a study of shared clonotypes between healthy human individuals. Method: immunoSEQ multiplex PCR; TCRdb's copy keeps in-frame clones and lacks some. The data hold some 2,500,000 clones, with about 90% observed a single time. Sequencing was carried out using naive CD4+ T cells from PBMCs. Subset given: CD45RA+ positively selected. The receptors shown here come from a man aged 18 to 29 in good health. Some clones in this sample may be carry-over from other donors' samples.

The chain carries TRBV9 and TRBJ2-5; 10 nucleotides line up with TRBD2. CDR3 length: 16 residues. Looked up from germline, CDR1 is SGDLS and CDR2 is YYNGEE. V lost 0 bases and J lost 5; bases outside the gene matches: 7. The CDR3 sequence is CASSVGSSGSRETQYF. The CDR3 DNA sequence: TGTGCCAGCAGCGTAGGGTCTAGCGGGAGCCGGGAGACCCAGTACTTC.

The chain employs TRBV5-6 and TRBJ2-3; 12 nucleotides align to TRBD2. V lost 4 bases, J lost 5 bases, and 11 bases stayed unmatched. The CDR3 contains 17 residues. Germline loops: CDR1 SGHDT, CDR2 YYEEEE. The CDR3 nucleotides read TGTGCCAGCAGCCCCCCTAGCGGGAGGGCCCTTGGAGATACGCAGTATTTT. Translation: CASSPPSGRALGDTQYF.

The V and J genes are TRBV7-9 and TRBJ2-1; D call uncertain. The V gene's germline CDR1 is SEHNR and CDR2 FQNEAQ (reference sequence). Trimming shortened V by 3 bases and J by 1 base, and 7 bases separated the two germline ends. The CDR3 spans 14 residues. As DNA, the CDR3 is TGTGCCAGCAGCTTTGCAGCGTCCTACAATGAGCAGTTCTTC. It yields the protein CASSFAASYNEQFF.

The chain is built from TRBV2 and TRBJ2-7; D may be TRBD2 (5 bases). This CDR3 spans 12 amino acids. V gave up 1 base and J gave up 9 bases, with 10 bases separating them. Germline V gives CDR1 SNHLY, CDR2 FYNNEI. The CDR3 nucleotides read TGTGCCAGCAGTGAAGTCGGGAACGCGCAGTACTTC. Translating gives CASSEVGNAQYF.

This rearrangement joins TRBV6-1 to TRBJ2-1; TRBD2 might be the D (6 bases). The ends were cut back, 7 bases at V and 3 bases at J, with 13 bases in the middle. There are 14 residues in the CDR3. Germline V gives CDR1 MNHNS, CDR2 SASEGT. The chain's CDR3 is CASIPGLVYNEQFF. The CDR3 DNA reads TGTGCCAGCATCCCGGGACTTGTCTACAATGAGCAGTTCTTC.

As to this clone: The sample carries other DNA sequences with the same CDR3. The chain uses TRBV28 and TRBJ2-7; 8 bases map to TRBD1. Germline V gene sequence: CDR1 MDHEN, CDR2 SYDVKM. J gave up 4 bases and V 2 bases, and 4 bases lay outside the gene matches. The CDR3 spans 14 residues. CDR3 in DNA: TGTGCCAGCAGTTTAACAGGGGGTACTTACGAGCAGTACTTC. Protein sequence: CASSLTGGTYEQYF.

The rearrangement joins TRBV7-2 to TRBJ2-3; D unclear. Looked up from germline, CDR1 is SGHTA and CDR2 is FQGNSA. Trimming stripped 0 bases from V and 1 base from J, with 5 bases between. CDR3 size: 14 residues. The CDR3 spells CASSLAKGTDTQYF. CDR3 coding DNA: TGTGCCAGCAGCTTAGCGAAGGGCACAGATACGCAGTATTTT.

This clone was recorded only once. This rearrangement joins TRBV10-1 to TRBJ1-2, with TRBD1 identical over 8 bases. The CDR3 loop spans 13 amino acids. Germline CDR1 WNHNN, CDR2 SYGVQD (reference sequence). The ends lost 6 bases at V and 2 bases at J; junction bases unmatched: 2. As DNA, the CDR3 is TGCGCCAGCAGGTGGACAGGGAACTATGGCTACACCTTC. As protein: CASRWTGNYGYTF.

The rearrangement links TRBV6-1 to TRBJ1-5, with D unresolved. Germline V gene lookup returns CDR1 MNHNS and CDR2 SASEGT. V was clipped by 5 bases and J by 3 bases, with 8 bases between them. The CDR3 runs 13 residues. The CDR3, as DNA: TGTGCCAGCAGTACCGAACCCAATCAGCCCCAGCATTTT. It yields the protein CASSTEPNQPQHF.

The chain uses TRBV9 and TRBJ2-5; possible D gene TRBD1, 6 bases. Looked up from germline, CDR1 is SGDLS and CDR2 is YYNGEE. V lost 0 bases and J lost 10, with 19 bases in between. CDR3 size: 15 residues. CDR3 loop: CASSVAPGERVDQYF. CDR3 bases: TGTGCCAGCAGCGTAGCCCCAGGGGAAAGGGTCGACCAGTACTTC.

The V gene is TRBV29-1, the J gene TRBJ1-2; maybe TRBD1 (6 bases). V lost 7 bases to trimming and J lost 0 bases, with 12 bases between them. This CDR3 comprises 13 residues. Germline lookup yields CDR1 SQVTM and CDR2 ANQGSEA. The DNA of the CDR3 is TGCAGCGCCGGGGGGGGCACTAACTATGGCTACACCTTC. Translating it yields CSAGGGTNYGYTF.

The chain carries TRBV25-1 and TRBJ2-7; 8 bases match TRBD2. The V gene end was trimmed by 4 bases and the J gene end by 5 bases; junction bases not matched to a gene: 7. This CDR3 is built from 14 residues. The germline V gene has CDR1 MGHDK and CDR2 SYGVNS. CDR3 nucleotides: TGTGCCAGCAGTGTCGGACTAGCTAGTAACGAGCAGTACTTC. Its protein product is CASSVGLASNEQYF.

The J gene is TRBJ1-2, the V gene TRBV28; D is possibly TRBD1 (5 bases). The CDR3 spans 14 residues. The V end was cut by 1 base, the J end by 8 bases, with 14 bases between. Germline V gene data show CDR1 as MDHEN and CDR2 as SYDVKM. CDR3 loop: CASSLSKGAGGYTF. The CDR3 bases are TGTGCCAGCAGTTTATCGAAAGGGGCGGGAGGCTACACCTTC.

This clone was counted between two and nine times. Distinct nucleotide sequences in the sample also encode this CDR3. V gene TRBV9 combines with J gene TRBJ1-2, with 8 bases matching TRBD1. Trimming cost V 2 bases and J 2 bases; bases outside gene matches: 2. The CDR3 sequence is 14 residues long. Germline assignment: CDR1 SGDLS and CDR2 YYNGEE. The CDR3, as DNA: TGTGCCAGCAGCGTCGGACAGGGAAACTATGGCTACACCTTC. This gives the protein CASSVGQGNYGYTF.

A single count supports this clone. The V and J genes are TRBV5-8 and TRBJ1-2; D is unclear. This CDR3 is built from 14 residues. Trimming took 2 bases from V and 2 from J, leaving 10 bases between them. Germline-derived CDR1 and CDR2 are SGHTS and YDEGEE. CDR3 amino acids: CASSLGGRNYGYTF. CDR3 DNA sequence: TGTGCCAGCAGCTTAGGTGGCCGGAACTATGGCTACACCTTC.

The rearrangement joins TRBV6-5 to TRBJ2-1; perhaps TRBD2 as D (6 bases). From germline, CDR1 is MNHEY and CDR2 SVGAGI. V was pared by 4 bases and J by 6 bases, with 13 bases between. The CDR3 has 14 residues. CDR3 coding DNA: TGTGCCAGCAGTTTACCGGGAGAAGGCAATGAGCAGTTCTTC. Residues: CASSLPGEGNEQFF.

The chain links TRBV2 to TRBJ2-7, with D maybe TRBD1 (6 bases). Deletions cut 2 bases from V and 3 bases from J, with 11 bases between. Germline V gives CDR1 SNHLY, CDR2 FYNNEI. CDR3 length: 14 amino acids. For the CDR3, the DNA is TGTGCCAGCAGTGAACAGGGACATCTCTACGAGCAGTACTTC. This encodes CASSEQGHLYEQYF.

V usage is TRBV6-6 and J usage is TRBJ1-5; D remains unclear. This CDR3 spans 13 amino acids. Germline lookup yields CDR1 MNHNY and CDR2 SVGAGI (reference sequence). The V end was cut by 7 bases, the J end by 1 base, with 8 bases between. The CDR3 here is CASTGRSNQPQHF. In nucleotides, the CDR3 is TGTGCCAGCACAGGACGGAGCAATCAGCCCCAGCATTTT.

As for this clone: The sample holds other DNA sequences that translate to the same CDR3. The chain couples TRBV27 to TRBJ1-5; D is unclear. V gave up 3 bases and J gave up 2 bases, with 5 bases separating them. CDR3 length: 13 amino acids. The germline V gene encodes CDR1 MNHEY and CDR2 SMNVEV (reference sequence). This CDR3 is CASSFSGNQPQHF. The CDR3 DNA reads as TGTGCCAGCAGTTTTTCAGGCAATCAGCCCCAGCATTTT.

The chain has TRBV5-6 and TRBJ1-5; D unresolved. The CDR3 spans 13 residues. V lost 0 bases, J lost 9 bases, and 10 bases lay in between. Looked up from germline, CDR1 is SGHDT and CDR2 is YYEEEE. CDR3 DNA: TGTGCCAGCAGCTTGGCTCCTTCCTCGCCCCAGCATTTT. Translating gives CASSLAPSSPQHF.

V gene TRBV28 combines with J gene TRBJ2-1; a possible D gene is TRBD1 (5 bases). This CDR3 contains 15 residues. Trimming took 8 bases from V and 10 from J, leaving 24 bases between them. The V gene's germline CDR1 is MDHEN and CDR2 SYDVKM. The CDR3 region has the DNA TGTGCCAGCCCCCCTCAGGGAATCAATACAATGGAGCAGTTCTTC. Translated: CASPPQGINTMEQFF.

The chain has TRBV4-3 and TRBJ2-2; tentative D call: TRBD2 (6 bases). The germline V gene encodes CDR1 LGHNA and CDR2 YSLEER. V gave up 0 bases and J gave up 4 bases, with 15 bases separating them. The CDR3 sequence is 17 residues long. CDR3: CASSQDRGDRITGELFF. For the CDR3, the DNA is TGCGCCAGCAGCCAAGATCGCGGGGACCGAATCACCGGGGAGCTGTTTTTT.

The chain employs TRBV5-6 and TRBJ1-4, with unresolved D. Germline values: CDR1 SGHDT, CDR2 YYEEEE. The CDR3 length is 15 residues. Trimming took 0 bases from V and 4 from J, leaving 10 bases between them. The CDR3 spells CASSLGFRGNEKLFF. CDR3 nucleotides: TGTGCCAGCAGCTTGGGGTTCAGAGGTAATGAAAAACTGTTTTTT. The whole variable domain, remainder taken from reference TRBV5-6 and TRBJ1-4, is DAGVTQSPTHLIKTRGQQVTLRCSPKSGHDTVSWYQQALGQGPQFIFQYYEEEERQRGNFPDRFSGHQFPNYSSELNVNALLLGDSALYLCASSLGFRGNEKLFFGSGTQLSVL.

The chain carries TRBV5-1 and TRBJ1-1; D ambiguous. The V end was cut by 2 bases, the J end by 3 bases, with 14 bases between. CDR3 length: 15 amino acids. Germline V gene lookup returns CDR1 SGHRS and CDR2 YFSETQ. The CDR3, as DNA: TGCGCCAGCAGCTTATCGGGCCCGACGGACACTGAAGCTTTCTTT. It encodes CASSLSGPTDTEAFF.